This TCR beta chain emerged from a study of cytomegalovirus exposure and HLA in healthy donors. Findings of the study overall: According to a later analysis, donors in an Asian-associated ancestry cluster reportedly had fewer N-insertions than the roughly 640-donor mean.

The length of the CDR3 is 16 residues. Germline lookup yields CDR1 MNHEY and CDR2 SVGAGI. About this clone: Its specificity is unknown.

The PCR had 60 Vbeta and 13 Jbeta primers. The data were produced by immunoSEQ multiplex PCR, yet TCRdb's version contains in-frame clones alone and is incomplete. This table has around 160,000 clones, about three quarters appearing once. This receptor was taken from a middle-aged man in good health and CMV-seropositive. The chain carries TRBV6-5 and TRBJ2-5; 11 bases fit TRBD2. TRBJ2-7 explains the end of the DNA better; the J call may be wrong. Sequencing used PBMCs. CDR3 DNA sequence: TGTGCCAGCAGTTACTCGTATAGCGGGGGGGACTACGAGCAGTACTTC. Translation: CASSYSYSGGDYEQYF.